What follows are 4 T cell receptor beta chains derived from one specimen sequenced in a study of T cell clusters in autoimmune cytopenias (dated by TCRdb to between 2018 and 2021). Sequenced on an Illumina MiSeq. Multiplex PCR with a touch-down protocol amplified TRB rearrangements, with the TRB-A and TRB-B primer pools combined in a single tube. The reads, reprocessed by TCRdb, yield one row per CDR3 protein sequence and no DNA. In this sample's table one finds about 14,000 distinct CDR3 sequences. The leading ten clones occupy about 3.7% of the sample. Per sample, roughly 240 ng of peripheral blood genomic DNA, some 40,000 genome equivalents, was used for TRB amplification. The same data also contributed to another study, on T cell repertoires in aging, cancer and after chemotherapy.

The specimen was peripheral blood. Receptors were obtained from a human donor in good health.

The CDR3 spells CASSFGSREALYGYTF. This rearrangement joins TRBV11-3 to TRBJ1-2. Germline CDR1 reads SGHNT; CDR2 reads YENEEA. The CDR3 contains 16 residues.

This rearrangement joins TRBV27 to TRBJ2-7; TCRdb names TRBD2, which stays unverified in the absence of DNA. The CDR3 spans 18 residues. CDR1 is MNHEY and CDR2 is SMNVEV in the germline V gene (reference sequence). The CDR3 here is CASSGGLAGAYSFYEQYF.

The chain couples TRBV29-1 to TRBJ2-3. Germline assignment: CDR1 SQVTM and CDR2 ANQGSEA. The CDR3 is made up of 14 amino acids. The CDR3 protein is CSVEDRLRTDTQYF.

CDR3 residues: CALTLAGPQETQYF. V and J are TRBV30 and TRBJ2-5; the TRBD2 assignment by TCRdb is unverifiable without DNA. CDR1 and CDR2 (germline): GTSNPN, SVGIG (reference sequence). The CDR3 is 14 amino acids.